The present T cell receptor beta chain was sequenced within a study of cytomegalovirus exposure and HLA in healthy donors. Notes on the study in general: The authors enumerated some 160 TCR beta chains as linked to cytomegalovirus.

The protocol was immunoSEQ multiplex PCR, while the TCRdb copy is restricted to in-frame clones and leaves out a portion. The sample comprises 200,000 to 300,000 clones, about 90% of which are singletons, and around 1.2% rests with the top ten. The CDR3 covers 14 residues. Germline loops: CDR1 LNHDA, CDR2 SQIVND (reference sequence). The trim removed 8 bases at V and 7 bases at J, leaving 9 bases unmatched. A word on this clone: Its antigen is unknown.

The TCR was taken from a woman in her 30s in good health and CMV-seropositive. The sample was PBMCs. The chain is built from TRBV19 and TRBJ2-1; 9 bases align to TRBD2. The CDR3 loop is CASERTSEGNEQFF. The CDR3 DNA is TGTGCCAGTGAACGGACTAGCGAGGGGAATGAGCAGTTCTTC.